These 10 T cell receptor beta chains were sequenced from one sample in a study of OX40 agonist ivuxolimab in advanced cancers. Library method: the immunoSEQ multiplex PCR assay. This immuneACCESS table, as held by TCRdb, lists in-frame sequences with V and J called but not all clones. Of the missing ones, under half trace to an unresolved V gene in checked studies; the others have no known cause. The sample table holds about 81,000 clones, of which 88% were seen once. About 0.45% of the sample belongs to the ten largest clones. Source: CD4+ or CD8+ T cells sorted from blood, taken in a trial of the OX40 agonist ivuxolimab. The receptors stem from an adult with an advanced solid tumor such as melanoma, head and neck, liver or kidney cancer.

The chain couples TRBV19 to TRBJ1-1; D is possibly TRBD1 (6 bases). CDR1 is LNHDA, CDR2 SQIVND, per germline (reference sequence). V was clipped by 5 bases and J by 4 bases, with 14 bases between them. This CDR3 spans 14 amino acids. The CDR3 loop reads CASSLRDTGTEAFF. Here the CDR3 DNA reads TGTGCCAGTAGTCTCAGGGACACGGGCACTGAAGCTTTCTTT.

This chain links TRBV5-4 with TRBJ1-3; TRBD1 is a possible D gene (5 bases). Germline V gene data show CDR1 as SGHNT and CDR2 as YYREEE (reference sequence). Trimming pared 2 bases from V and 0 bases from J, leaving 12 bases between. The CDR3 contains 16 residues. CDR3 DNA sequence: TGTGCCAGCAGCTTAAAAGGGGCCAGCTCTGGAAACACCATATATTTT. This gives the protein CASSLKGASSGNTIYF.

In regard to this clone: At one of its ends the junction is not consistent with the germline gene, which may arise from a read error. The CDR3 DNA reads as TGTGCCAGCTCACCAAGCAAAGATACGCAGTATTTT. It yields the protein CASSPSKDTQYF. This sequence joins TRBV18 and TRBJ2-3; no definite D call. The CDR3 spans 12 residues. Looked up from germline, CDR1 is KGHSH and CDR2 is LQKENI.

This chain connects TRBV14 to TRBJ2-5; unclear D gene. Between the trimmed V and J ends, which lost 3 bases and 5 bases, there was a span of 4 bases. This CDR3 region has 11 residues. Germline values: CDR1 SGHDN, CDR2 FVKESK. In DNA form, the CDR3 reads TGTGCCAGCAGCCATGAGGAGACCCAGTACTTC. Its translation: CASSHEETQYF.

The chain links TRBV28 to TRBJ2-3; TRBD2 aligns across 8 bases. J lost 0 bases, V lost 3 bases, and 8 bases had no gene match. The germline gives CDR1 MDHEN, CDR2 SYDVKM. The CDR3 sequence is 17 residues long. The CDR3 DNA is TGTGCCAGCAGTTTCCCATTAGCGGGGATCAGCACAGATACGCAGTATTTT. Amino acids: CASSFPLAGISTDTQYF.

The chain uses TRBV7-6 and TRBJ2-2; 9 bases are shared with TRBD1. The trim removed 1 base at V and 4 bases at J, leaving 1 base unmatched. The CDR3 loop spans 15 amino acids. CDR1 SGHVS and CDR2 FNYEAQ come from the germline V gene. CDR3 in amino acids: CASSLGQGGTGELFF. As DNA, the CDR3 is TGTGCCAGCAGCTTAGGACAGGGGGGCACCGGGGAGCTGTTTTTT.

The count of this clone is one. This chain joins TRBV13 and TRBJ2-3; D is uncertain. The germline gives CDR1 PRHDT, CDR2 FYEKMQ (reference sequence). Trimming cost V 4 bases and J 4 bases, with 9 bases left between them. The CDR3 consists of 13 residues. The chain's CDR3 is CASSSRSSDTQYF. In DNA form, the CDR3 reads TGTGCCAGCAGCTCCAGATCCTCAGATACGCAGTATTTT.

The CDR3 is CASSFHPSSGNTIYF. In DNA, the CDR3 is TGTGCCAGCAGCTTCCACCCAAGCTCTGGAAACACCATATATTTT. The V gene is TRBV7-8, the J gene TRBJ1-3; D ambiguous. CDR3 length equals 15 residues. Looked up from germline, CDR1 is SGHVS and CDR2 is FQNEAQ. V lost 3 bases and J 0 bases, leaving 9 bases between the germline ends.

J is TRBJ2-2 and V is TRBV15; 7 nucleotides agree with TRBD2. This CDR3 contains 21 residues. Germline V lookup: CDR1 LNHNV, CDR2 YYDKDF (reference sequence). V lost 1 base, J lost 1 base, and 18 bases stayed unmatched. The CDR3 is CATSRVGTGGTSALNTGELFF. The DNA of the CDR3 is TGTGCCACCAGCAGAGTAGGGACTGGGGGAACTAGCGCCTTGAACACCGGGGAGCTGTTTTTT.

This clone was detected many times. The chain combines TRBV29-1 with TRBJ1-1, with 7 positions matching TRBD1. The length of the CDR3 is 14 residues. J was trimmed by 3 bases and V by 3 bases; bases with no gene match: 7. CDR1 SQVTM and CDR2 ANQGSEA come from the germline V gene. The CDR3 coding sequence is TGCAGCGTTGATTTGGGCAGGGGGTACACTGAAGCTTTCTTT. Protein: CSVDLGRGYTEAFF. The complete variable domain, with remaining parts taken from reference TRBV29-1 and TRBJ1-1, reads SAVISQKPSRDICQRGTSLTIQCQVDSQVTMMFWYRQQPGQSLTLIATANQGSEATYESGFVIDKFPISRPNLTFSTLTVSNMSPEDSSIYLCSVDLGRGYTEAFFGQGTRLTVV.